Below are 14 T cell receptor beta chains sequenced from a single sample in a study of OX40 agonist ivuxolimab in advanced cancers. The method was immunoSEQ multiplex PCR; TCRdb's version includes in-frame clones alone and lacks a portion of them. The sample yields about 61,000 clones, around 83% seen once. The sequencing here drew on CD4+ or CD8+ T cells sorted from blood, taken in a trial of the OX40 agonist ivuxolimab. Source of these receptors: an adult with an advanced solid tumor such as melanoma, head and neck, liver or kidney cancer.

The gene calls are TRBV6-5 and TRBJ1-2; 7 positions agree with TRBD1. Trimming at V came to 2 bases and at J to 7 bases, leaving 13 bases not matched to a gene. Germline CDR1 MNHEY, CDR2 SVGAGI. This CDR3 region has 16 residues. CDR3 sequence (DNA): TGTGCCAGCAGTTACGGGACATACAGGGGCTCCCTTGGCTACACCTTC. Amino acid sequence: CASSYGTYRGSLGYTF.

This clone was detected a few times. J is TRBJ1-1 and V is TRBV2; no firm D call. The CDR3 loop spans 12 amino acids. The ends were cut back, 7 bases at V and 0 bases at J, with 6 bases in the middle. In germline, CDR1 is SNHLY, CDR2 FYNNEI. The CDR3 region is CASIRLNTEAFF. The CDR3 bases are TGTGCCAGCATTCGACTGAACACTGAAGCTTTCTTT.

The chain links TRBV10-3 to TRBJ2-1; 8 nucleotides match TRBD2. Per the germline V gene, CDR1 is ENHRY and CDR2 is SYGVKD. The CDR3 extends over 15 amino acids. J was trimmed by 2 bases and V by 4 bases; bases with no gene match: 4. The CDR3 DNA reads TGTGCCATCAGTGGGGCGGGGGGAGCCTACAATGAGCAGTTCTTC. This sequence encodes CAISGAGGAYNEQFF.

The chain joins TRBV21-1 to TRBJ1-5. TRBV21-1 is a pseudogene. The CDR3 has 13 residues. The CDR3 region is CASSKEGGQPQHF. The DNA of the CDR3 is TGTGCCAGCAGCAAAGAGGGAGGTCAGCCCCAGCATTTT.

This chain connects TRBV18 to TRBJ1-2; 7 bases align to TRBD1. Trimming took 4 bases from V and 8 from J; bases not matched to a gene: 7. The CDR3 runs to 13 residues. Germline lookup yields CDR1 KGHSH and CDR2 LQKENI. The DNA of the CDR3 is TGTGCCAGCTCACTCACCGGACAGGAAGGCTACACCTTC. Translated, it gives CASSLTGQEGYTF.

The rearrangement uses TRBV19 and TRBJ1-2; TRBD1 matches at 7 bases. V dropped 5 bases and J dropped 5; count of bases not matched to a gene: 17. Germline CDR1 and CDR2: LNHDA and SQIVND (reference sequence). The CDR3 is 17 amino acids. CDR3 amino acids: CASSRRLVEGALYGYTF. The CDR3 DNA reads as TGTGCCAGTAGTCGCCGTCTCGTGGAGGGGGCTTTGTATGGCTACACCTTC.

The rearrangement joins TRBV6-5 to TRBJ1-5; 7 positions agree with TRBD1. Germline values: CDR1 MNHEY, CDR2 SVGAGI. The CDR3 spans 16 residues. The V and J ends lost 0 bases and 5 bases, in that order; junction bases with no gene match: 7. The CDR3 nucleotides read TGTGCCAGCAGTTACTCGATGGACAGGTCTGATCAGCCCCAGCATTTT. The encoded protein is CASSYSMDRSDQPQHF.

The genes are TRBV4-1 and TRBJ2-7; no reliable D call. Trimming removed 4 bases from V and 2 bases from J, with 18 bases in between. From germline, CDR1 is MGHRA and CDR2 YSYEKL. The CDR3 extends over 16 amino acids. The CDR3 loop reads CASSPTAVGFTYEQYF. The CDR3 region has the DNA TGCGCCAGCAGCCCCACGGCAGTAGGATTTACCTACGAGCAGTACTTC.

The rearrangement uses TRBV19 and TRBJ2-1; TRBD2 agrees at 10 bases. Losses at the gene ends were 3 bases for V and 6 bases for J; bases not matched to a gene: 8. CDR3 size: 16 residues. In germline, CDR1 is LNHDA, CDR2 SQIVND (reference sequence). The CDR3 sequence is CASSMVLAGGRNEQFF. CDR3 DNA: TGTGCCAGTAGTATGGTTTTAGCGGGGGGACGCAATGAGCAGTTCTTC.

The chain joins TRBV19 to TRBJ1-2; no firm D call. V lost 3 bases, J lost 4 bases, and 6 bases lay in between. The CDR3 runs 12 residues. Germline V gives CDR1 LNHDA, CDR2 SQIVND (reference sequence). CDR3 sequence: CASSIRSYGYTF. DNA of the CDR3: TGTGCCAGTAGTATTAGGAGCTATGGCTACACCTTC.

CDR3 sequence: CASSKDGGQGDYNEQFF. The CDR3 DNA reads as TGTGCCAGCAGCAAAGATGGGGGACAGGGAGATTACAATGAGCAGTTCTTC. This chain joins TRBV21-1 and TRBJ2-1; the table's D call, TRBD1, was not checked against the DNA. TRBV21-1 is tagged as a pseudogene. CDR3 length: 17 residues.

The chain has TRBV11-1 and TRBJ1-1; D is unresolved. The CDR3 contains 16 residues. Germline CDR1 and CDR2: SGHAT and FQDESV (reference sequence). The V and J ends lost 5 bases and 1 base respectively, with 17 bases between them. The CDR3 spells CASSQARHTQNTEAFF. In nucleotides, the CDR3 is TGTGCCAGCAGCCAGGCCCGGCATACCCAGAACACTGAAGCTTTCTTT.

V and J are TRBV4-2 and TRBJ1-2; TRBD1 matches 10 bases. The trim removed 1 base at V and 3 bases at J, leaving 5 bases unmatched. Germline V gene data show CDR1 as LGHNA and CDR2 as YNFKEQ. This CDR3 spans 16 amino acids. This CDR3 is CASSQGGTGEDYGYTF. The CDR3 DNA is TGTGCCAGCAGCCAAGGGGGGACAGGGGAAGACTATGGCTACACCTTC.

CDR3 DNA sequence: TGTGCCAGCAGCCCCACAGGGCTCACTGAAGCTTTCTTT. Translating gives CASSPTGLTEAFF. The chain employs TRBV5-5 and TRBJ1-1; maybe TRBD1 (6 bases). CDR3 length: 13 residues. The ends were cut back, 4 bases at V and 4 bases at J, with 11 bases in the middle. The germline CDR1 and CDR2 sequences are SGHKS and YYEKEE (reference sequence).